Listed here are 14 T cell receptor beta chains from one sample, sequenced in a study of blood T cell repertoires in COVID-19. Sequenced by immunoSEQ multiplex PCR; TCRdb stores in-frame clones only, minus some. The sample lists about 250,000 clones, over 75% occurring once. The sample was PBMCs or T cells enriched from blood (not recorded which). These receptors all stem from a woman aged 40 to 50 who had been exposed to COVID-19.

V gene TRBV4-1 combines with J gene TRBJ1-6; TRBD1 agrees at 7 bases. Germline values: CDR1 MGHRA, CDR2 YSYEKL. Unmatched junction bases numbered 12, after V lost 4 bases and J lost 12 bases. The CDR3 runs 15 residues. CDR3 sequence: CASSLRDSTSEPLHF. The CDR3, as DNA: TGCGCCAGCAGCCTCCGGGACAGTACCTCGGAACCCCTCCACTTT.

The chain carries TRBV6-5 and TRBJ1-1; D is perhaps TRBD1 (5 bases). V was clipped by 6 bases and J by 1 base, with 9 bases between them. CDR1 and CDR2 from the germline V gene are MNHEY and SVGAGI. CDR3 size: 13 residues. The CDR3 DNA reads TGTGCCAGCAGAATGACAGCGAACACTGAAGCTTTCTTT. Protein sequence: CASRMTANTEAFF.

The rearrangement links TRBV23-1 to TRBJ1-1; no clear D gene. TRBV23-1 is an open reading frame, and its role is uncertain. The CDR3 extends over 15 amino acids. The ends were cut back, 0 bases at V and 6 bases at J, with 14 bases in the middle. The CDR3 nucleotides are TGCGCCAGCAGTCAATCGACAACCCCGGGGTCTGAAGCTTTCTTT. It is translated as CASSQSTTPGSEAFF.

The sample holds one count of this clone. The DNA of the CDR3 is TGTGCCAGCAGGAACTATAGCACAGATACGCAGTATTTT. It specifies CASRNYSTDTQYF. The V call is TRBV12-3 or TRBV12-4, the J call TRBJ2-3; D is ambiguous. CDR3 length: 13 residues. V was shortened by 6 bases and J by 0 bases, with 7 bases between the two germline ends.

The rearrangement links TRBV21-1 to TRBJ1-4; TRBD1, the table's D call, lacks a check against the DNA. TRBV21-1 is classified as a pseudogene. This CDR3 has 16 amino acids. Here the CDR3 reads CASSTYSGTGREKLFF. The CDR3 DNA sequence: TGTGCCAGCAGCACCTACTCCGGGACAGGGAGGGAAAAACTGTTTTTT.

The CDR3 DNA is TGTGCCATCAGATCGGGACAGGACGAATCACCCCTCCACTTT. Its translation is CAIRSGQDESPLHF. The chain uses TRBV10-3 and TRBJ1-6; 8 nucleotides line up with TRBD1. The CDR3 is 14 amino acids. Germline V CDR1 and CDR2: ENHRY, SYGVKD. The V segment lost 6 bases and the J segment 10 bases; nucleotides outside the gene matches: 8.

This chain uses TRBV9 with TRBJ2-3; no clear D gene. Trimming left V 0 bases short and J 4 bases short, with 9 bases between. CDR3 size: 14 residues. Looked up from germline, CDR1 is SGDLS and CDR2 is YYNGEE. The CDR3, as DNA: TGTGCCAGCAGCGTAGAAGAGTCATCAGATACGCAGTATTTT. Amino acid sequence: CASSVEESSDTQYF.

This chain connects TRBV5-4 to TRBJ2-2; D is unresolved. V lost 4 bases to trimming and J lost 1 base, with 11 bases between them. The CDR3 spans 15 residues. Germline V gene lookup returns CDR1 SGHNT and CDR2 YYREEE (reference sequence). CDR3 in amino acids: CASSPPSLNTGELFF. CDR3 nucleotide sequence: TGTGCCAGCAGCCCCCCTTCCTTGAACACCGGGGAGCTGTTTTTT.

The V gene is TRBV18, the J gene TRBJ2-3; a possible D gene is TRBD2 (5 bases). Trimming took 0 bases from V and 0 from J, leaving 13 bases between them. This CDR3 is built from 17 residues. Germline CDR1 KGHSH, CDR2 LQKENI. DNA for the CDR3: TGTGCCAGCTCACCACCCCGGGGAAGCTCTAGCACAGATACGCAGTATTTT. Amino acid sequence: CASSPPRGSSSTDTQYF. The whole variable domain, remainder taken from reference TRBV18 and TRBJ2-3, is NAGVMQNPRHLVRRRGQEARLRCSPMKGHSHVYWYRQLPEEGLKFMVYLQKENIIDESGMPKERFSAEFPKEGPSILRIQQVVRGDSAAYFCASSPPRGSSSTDTQYFGPGTRLTVL.

The chain employs TRBV5-6 and TRBJ1-3, with D possibly matching TRBD1 (5 bases). Trimming took off 4 bases at V and 0 bases at J, with 11 bases between the two ends. CDR1 and CDR2 from the germline V gene are SGHDT and YYEEEE. This CDR3 has 15 residues. CDR3 sequence (DNA): TGTGCCAGCAGCGCGGGACTGCTCTCTGGAAACACCATATATTTT. Its protein product is CASSAGLLSGNTIYF.

The rearrangement joins TRBV7-9 to TRBJ1-2; D is uncertain. The length of the CDR3 is 16 residues. Deletions cut 5 bases from V and 8 bases from J, with 24 bases between. The V gene's germline CDR1 is SEHNR and CDR2 FQNEAQ (reference sequence). The CDR3 DNA is TGTGCCAGCAGCCGGGCGGACCAACGCCTCCGGGGAGGCTACACCTTC. This sequence encodes CASSRADQRLRGGYTF.

This chain links TRBV7-8 with TRBJ2-1, with 9 bases matching TRBD2. From germline, CDR1 is SGHVS and CDR2 FQNEAQ. J was trimmed by 9 bases and V by 1 base; bases with no gene match: 10. The CDR3 runs to 16 residues. CDR3 bases: TGTGCCAGCAGCTTAGTTTCTAGCGGGATGTATAGTGAGCAGTTCTTC. It encodes CASSLVSSGMYSEQFF.

The count of this clone is one. The chain combines TRBV9 with TRBJ2-1, with 9 bases that match TRBD1. CDR1 and CDR2 (germline): SGDLS, YYNGEE. The CDR3 has 16 amino acids. V was clipped by 0 bases and J by 3 bases; unmatched bases: 4. The CDR3 nucleotides read TGTGCCAGCAGCGTAGAGGGACAGGGCGGCTACAATGAGCAGTTCTTC. Its protein is CASSVEGQGGYNEQFF.

V and J are TRBV7-2 and TRBJ2-1, with D possibly matching TRBD2 (7 bases). The V end was cut by 5 bases, the J end by 6 bases, with 23 bases between. Germline CDR1 SGHTA, CDR2 FQGNSA. This CDR3 contains 17 residues. The CDR3 DNA follows: TGTGCCAGCAGCCTCTATCGTGTGGGGGGGCCAGGCAATGAGCAGTTCTTC. Protein: CASSLYRVGGPGNEQFF.